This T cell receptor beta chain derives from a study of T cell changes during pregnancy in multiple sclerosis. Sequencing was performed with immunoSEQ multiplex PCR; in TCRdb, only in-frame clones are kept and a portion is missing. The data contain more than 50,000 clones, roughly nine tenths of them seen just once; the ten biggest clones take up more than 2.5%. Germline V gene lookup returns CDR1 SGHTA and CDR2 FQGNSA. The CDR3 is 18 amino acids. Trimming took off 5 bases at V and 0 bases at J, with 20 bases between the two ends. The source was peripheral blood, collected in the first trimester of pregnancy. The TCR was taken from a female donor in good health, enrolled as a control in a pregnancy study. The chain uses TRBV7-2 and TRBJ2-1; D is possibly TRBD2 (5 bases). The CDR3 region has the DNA TGTGCCAGCAGCCTCGGGATAGCGTTGTCGAGCTCCTACAATGAGCAGTTCTTC. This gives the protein CASSLGIALSSSYNEQFF.